This T cell receptor (beta chain) was captured by sequencing in a study of blood T cell repertoires in COVID-19. Study-level background: T cells, B-cell-depleted T cells, or PBMCs supplied cDNA or gDNA.

Trimming removed 9 bases from V and 3 bases from J, with 17 bases in between. This CDR3 spans 14 amino acids. Per germline, CDR1 MNHEY and CDR2 SVGAGI. The authors' processing: How many nucleated cells were present was estimated from reference gene primer amplification. The assay was immunoSEQ multiplex PCR, and TCRdb's table has in-frame clones only and misses some. V and J calls and clone size come straight from that table; D and trimming were deduced from the DNA. The sample comprises 150,000 to 190,000 clones, about 88% of which are singletons, and about 2.4% rests with the top ten. The V and J genes are TRBV6-5 and TRBJ1-2; unclear D gene. Material for sequencing was peripheral blood. The clonotype originates from a woman between 65 and 79 years old with acute or convalescent COVID-19. The DNA of the CDR3 is TGTGCCAGTGGATACCGGTGGGAGTACTATGGCTACACCTTC. It yields the protein CASGYRWEYYGYTF.